The 19 T cell receptor beta chains below all came from one sample that was sequenced in a study of OX40 agonist ivuxolimab in advanced cancers. Some clones are missing from TCRdb's copy, which holds only in-frame ones; the method was immunoSEQ multiplex PCR. The table has about 73,000 clones, roughly 88% seen once; the top ten hold around 2.8%. Sequencing was performed on CD4+ or CD8+ T cells sorted from blood, taken in a trial of the OX40 agonist ivuxolimab. The receptor source for this set is an adult with an advanced solid tumor such as melanoma, head and neck, liver or kidney cancer.

The gene calls are TRBV7-2 and TRBJ1-4; D perhaps matches TRBD1 (5 bases). V gave up 4 bases and J gave up 5 bases, with 11 bases separating them. Germline V gene sequence: CDR1 SGHTA, CDR2 FQGNSA. CDR3 length: 14 residues. CDR3 sequence: CASSWGGGNEKLFF. CDR3 bases: TGTGCCAGCAGCTGGGGTGGGGGGAATGAAAAACTGTTTTTT. The variable domain in full, with the rest retrieved from reference TRBV7-2 and TRBJ1-4, is GAGVSQSPSNKVTEKGKDVELRCDPISGHTALYWYRQSLGQGLEFLIYFQGNSAPDKSGLPSDRFSAERTGGSVSTLTIQRTQQEDSAVYLCASSWGGGNEKLFFGSGTQLSVL.

This chain connects TRBV5-1 to TRBJ2-7; D may be TRBD1 (6 bases). Germline V gives CDR1 SGHRS, CDR2 YFSETQ. CDR3 length equals 14 residues. The germline V and J ends were trimmed by 4 bases and 3 bases, with 14 bases remaining between them. For the CDR3, the DNA is TGCGCCAGCAGCCCTGACAGGTTATACTACGAGCAGTACTTC. Amino acids: CASSPDRLYYEQYF.

This chain uses TRBV10-1 with TRBJ1-1, with 7 bases aligning to TRBD1. The CDR3 has 15 residues. The ends lost 6 bases at V and 4 bases at J; junction bases unmatched: 11. In germline, CDR1 is WNHNN, CDR2 SYGVQD (reference sequence). DNA of the CDR3: TGCGCCAGCAGCCCAGACAGGGCCCTGGGCACTGAAGCTTTCTTT. It specifies CASSPDRALGTEAFF.

This clone was observed a single time. This chain joins TRBV18 and TRBJ1-1; 7 bases line up with TRBD1. CDR3 length: 13 residues. CDR1 and CDR2 from the germline V gene are KGHSH and LQKENI. V was pared by 6 bases and J by 1 base, with 2 bases of the junction left unmatched. CDR3 bases: TGTGCCAGCTCCGGGACAGAGAACACTGAAGCTTTCTTT. Translating gives CASSGTENTEAFF.

The chain links TRBV7-3 to TRBJ2-1, with 8 bases matching TRBD2. The CDR3 runs to 15 residues. The germline CDR1 and CDR2 sequences are SGHTA and FQGTGA. Trimming at V came to 5 bases and at J to 5 bases, leaving 8 bases not matched to a gene. The CDR3 DNA is TGTGCCAGCAGCACCCAGCGGGGGCTCGACAATGAGCAGTTCTTC. It is translated as CASSTQRGLDNEQFF.

J is TRBJ2-5 and V is TRBV4-1, with 7 bases aligning to TRBD2. J gave up 5 bases and V 5 bases, and 8 bases lay outside the gene matches. CDR1 is MGHRA and CDR2 is YSYEKL in the germline V gene. There are 14 residues in the CDR3. CDR3 nucleotide sequence: TGCGCCAGCAGCAGAGGGTCTAGCGGTGAGACCCAGTACTTC. Translated: CASSRGSSGETQYF.

The chain joins TRBV2 to TRBJ2-5; 11 bases agree with TRBD2. This CDR3 contains 16 residues. V trimming: 2 bases; J trimming: 5 bases; junction bases outside the gene matches: 7. Germline assignment: CDR1 SNHLY and CDR2 FYNNEI. CDR3 coding DNA: TGTGCCAGCAGTGAACGGATAGCGGGAGGGCGGGAGACCCAGTACTTC. It encodes CASSERIAGGRETQYF.

The chain combines TRBV11-3 with TRBJ2-2; the D gene is possibly TRBD2 (5 bases). The germline V gene encodes CDR1 SGHNT and CDR2 YENEEA. The CDR3 is 16 residues long. Trimming cost V 2 bases and J 2 bases, with 12 bases left between them. Here the CDR3 DNA reads TGTGCCAGCAGCTTACGAGGGATTGGAAACACCGGGGAGCTGTTTTTT. The encoded protein is CASSLRGIGNTGELFF.

The gene calls are TRBV10-1 and TRBJ2-7; 8 nucleotides match TRBD2. The CDR3 is 14 amino acids. Germline V CDR1 and CDR2: WNHNN, SYGVQD (reference sequence). The junction had 5 bases not matched to a gene; V was cut back by 5 bases and J by 2 bases. The CDR3 region has the DNA TGCGCCAGCAGTAGAACTAGCGGTGCCTACGAGCAGTACTTC. Amino acid sequence: CASSRTSGAYEQYF.

The chain recombines TRBV27 with TRBJ1-2, with TRBD1 matching 7 bases. The CDR3 totals 13 residues. V dropped 6 bases and J dropped 3; count of bases not matched to a gene: 4. Germline CDR1 MNHEY, CDR2 SMNVEV (reference sequence). CDR3 in amino acids: CASSLDRDYGYTF. The CDR3 coding sequence is TGTGCCAGCAGCCTAGACAGGGACTATGGCTACACCTTC.

This chain links TRBV6-5 with TRBJ2-3; D call uncertain. V dropped 4 bases and J dropped 1 base, with 3 bases sitting between them. Germline CDR1 is MNHEY and CDR2 is SVGAGI. The CDR3 extends over 12 amino acids. CDR3 in amino acids: CASSSRTDTQYF. The CDR3 DNA reads as TGTGCCAGCAGTTCTCGCACAGATACGCAGTATTTT.

The chain carries TRBV6-6 and TRBJ1-4, with 7 bases that match TRBD1. With V trimmed by 6 bases and J by 4 bases, 8 bases remained unmatched. CDR3 length: 15 residues. The germline V gene encodes CDR1 MNHNY and CDR2 SVGAGI (reference sequence). CDR3 nucleotides: TGTGCCAGCAGGGCTCCGGGACAGATTAATGAAAAACTGTTTTTT. This gives the protein CASRAPGQINEKLFF.

This clone was counted only a few times. The chain uses TRBV6-5 and TRBJ1-2; TRBD1 matches 7 bases. Germline V gene data show CDR1 as MNHEY and CDR2 as SVGAGI. The CDR3 spans 13 residues. V shed 4 bases and J 7 bases; nucleotides not matched to a gene: 6. CDR3 residues: CASSSPQGIGYTF. In nucleotides, the CDR3 is TGTGCCAGCAGTTCACCACAGGGGATTGGCTACACCTTC.

This chain connects TRBV7-9 to TRBJ2-3; 10 bases align to TRBD2. This CDR3 comprises 17 residues. Germline V gene data show CDR1 as SEHNR and CDR2 as FQNEAQ (reference sequence). V gave up 2 bases and J gave up 1 base; unmatched junction bases: 6. The CDR3 coding sequence is TGTGCCAGCAGCTTATGGGGTGGACTAGCGGGCACAGATACGCAGTATTTT. Its protein product is CASSLWGGLAGTDTQYF. The full variable domain, completed using reference TRBV7-9 and TRBJ2-3, is DTGVSQNPRHKITKRGQNVTFRCDPISEHNRLYWYRQTLGQGPEFLTYFQNEAQLEKSRLLSDRFSAERPKGSFSTLEIQRTEQGDSAMYLCASSLWGGLAGTDTQYFGPGTRLTVL.

V usage is TRBV18 and J usage is TRBJ2-5, with 14 bases matching TRBD2. The CDR3 covers 17 residues. V lost 4 bases and J lost 2; bases outside the gene matches: 6. From germline, CDR1 is KGHSH and CDR2 LQKENI. CDR3 residues: CASSHGTSGSGQETQYF. The DNA for the CDR3 is TGTGCCAGCTCACACGGGACTAGCGGGAGTGGGCAAGAGACCCAGTACTTC.

The chain joins TRBV7-3 to TRBJ2-1; D perhaps matches TRBD1 (5 bases). CDR3 length: 15 residues. Germline V lookup: CDR1 SGHTA, CDR2 FQGTGA. V dropped 1 base and J dropped 4 bases, with 11 bases sitting between them. The CDR3 sequence: CASSLIGQGYNEQFF. The DNA for the CDR3 is TGTGCCAGCAGCTTAATAGGGCAGGGTTACAATGAGCAGTTCTTC.

The genes are TRBV18 and TRBJ1-1; no firm D call. V lost 3 bases to trimming and J lost 0 bases, with 11 bases between them. CDR1 is KGHSH and CDR2 is LQKENI in the germline V gene. The CDR3 has 15 amino acids. The CDR3 loop is CASSPQEGMNTEAFF. In DNA form, the CDR3 reads TGTGCCAGCTCACCCCAGGAGGGAATGAACACTGAAGCTTTCTTT.

In its sample, this clone was seen once. The chain employs TRBV9 and TRBJ2-2, with D possibly matching TRBD2 (6 bases). Germline CDR1 is SGDLS and CDR2 is YYNGEE. V lost 3 bases and J 3 bases, leaving 12 bases between the germline ends. CDR3 length: 15 residues. The CDR3 bases are TGTGCCAGCAGCGCTCCGGGACTTCACACCGGGGAGCTGTTTTTT. It yields the protein CASSAPGLHTGELFF. The whole variable domain, remainder taken from reference TRBV9 and TRBJ2-2, is DSGVTQTPKHLITATGQRVTLRCSPRSGDLSVYWYQQSLDQGLQFLIQYYNGEERAKGNILERFSAQQFPDLHSELNLSSLELGDSALYFCASSAPGLHTGELFFGEGSRLTVL.

The CDR3 loop reads CAISETRHSYNEQFF. CDR3 bases: TGTGCCATCAGTGAAACCCGTCACTCCTACAATGAGCAGTTCTTC. The chain employs TRBV10-3 and TRBJ2-1; D is unresolved. V shed 3 bases and J shed 0 bases, with 9 bases lying between them. The CDR3 is made up of 15 amino acids. The V gene's germline CDR1 is ENHRY and CDR2 SYGVKD.